The 5 T cell receptor beta chains given below trace back to one sample, sequenced in a study of T-cell memory formation after mild COVID-19. TCRdb analysed the 5' RACE reads with MiXCR anew, one entry per CDR3 protein. The data contain about 84,000 distinct CDR3 sequences, roughly 14% of them singletons. Input material: PBMCs or a T cell subset sorted from them (not recorded which). The receptors stem from an adult woman who had mild COVID-19 (a few samples of this study predate the infection). Cell type and time point are not known.

This clonotype was counted only a few times. The V and J genes are TRBV3-1 and TRBJ2-5, with D perhaps given as TRBD1 or TRBD2 (6 bases each). Germline V gene lookup returns CDR1 LGHDT and CDR2 YNNKEL (reference sequence). The CDR3 covers 16 residues. Deletions cut 1 base from V and 0 bases from J, with 12 bases between. Here the CDR3 reads CASSQGEGGYQETQYF. CDR3 sequence (DNA): TGTGCCAGCAGCCAAGGAGAAGGGGGGTACCAAGAGACCCAGTACTTC.

This sequence joins TRBV12-3 or TRBV12-4 and TRBJ2-3; D is unresolved. Trimming pared 3 bases from V and 6 bases from J, leaving 13 bases between. The CDR3 has 14 amino acids. CDR3 DNA: TGTGCCAGCAGTTTTTCGACCTGGGGTGATACGCAGTATTTT. Translating gives CASSFSTWGDTQYF.

A few counts support this clonotype. The chain recombines TRBV11-3 with TRBJ2-1; 8 bases align to TRBD2. The CDR3 extends over 16 amino acids. CDR1 and CDR2 (germline): SGHNT, YENEEA. With V trimmed by 0 bases and J by 6 bases, 7 bases remained unmatched. CDR3 bases: TGTGCCAGCAGCTTAGATCCCCGGCTAGCGGGCAATGAGCAGTTCTTC. It encodes CASSLDPRLAGNEQFF.

This clonotype occurred many times. The V gene is TRBV6-6, the J gene TRBJ2-5; maybe TRBD2 (6 bases). CDR3 length: 13 residues. V dropped 7 bases and J dropped 2 bases, with 11 bases sitting between them. Per germline, CDR1 MNHNY and CDR2 SVGAGI (reference sequence). The CDR3 DNA reads TGTGCCAGCACAATAGCGGATCAAGAGACCCAGTACTTC. This translates into CASTIADQETQYF.

J is TRBJ2-7 and V is TRBV18; a weak D match, TRBD1 (6 bases). Looked up from germline, CDR1 is KGHSH and CDR2 is LQKENI. The CDR3 loop spans 14 amino acids. V was trimmed by 1 base and J by 5 bases, leaving 12 bases between them. DNA for the CDR3: TGTGCCAGCTCACCACTCAGGGGACCTAACGAGCAGTACTTC. Its protein product is CASSPLRGPNEQYF. The full variable domain, rest sourced from reference TRBV18 and TRBJ2-7, is NAGVMQNPRHLVRRRGQEARLRCSPMKGHSHVYWYRQLPEEGLKFMVYLQKENIIDESGMPKERFSAEFPKEGPSILRIQQVVRGDSAAYFCASSPLRGPNEQYFGPGTRLTVT.